The 6 T cell receptor beta chains in this list originate from one sample, sequenced in a study of blood T cell repertoires in COVID-19. The assay was immunoSEQ multiplex PCR, and TCRdb's table has in-frame clones only and misses some. The sample yields tens of thousands of clones, approximately 91% seen once. The sample consisted of peripheral blood. All receptors come from a middle-aged man with active COVID-19.

Concerning this clone itself: At the DNA level, this CDR3 is encoded by other sequences in the same sample as well. The chain links TRBV7-8 to TRBJ1-4; 9 nucleotides match TRBD1. Per germline, CDR1 SGHVS and CDR2 FQNEAQ. The CDR3 totals 16 residues. The J segment lost 10 bases and the V segment lost 0 bases, leaving 9 bases of the junction unmatched. The CDR3 coding sequence is TGTGCCAGCAGCTTAGCCCCCGGGACAGGGCTTGCAAAACTGTTTTTT. It codes for CASSLAPGTGLAKLFF.

V is TRBV6-2 or TRBV6-3 and J is TRBJ1-4; 7 positions agree with TRBD1. This CDR3 region has 11 residues. Trimming cost V 6 bases and J 15 bases; bases outside gene matches: 7. Germline V lookup: CDR1 MNHEY, CDR2 SVGEGT. The CDR3 here is CASSHGTAMFF. CDR3 DNA sequence: TGTGCCAGCAGCCACGGGACAGCCATGTTTTTT.

This chain's CDR3 is CASSLRSGADEQFF. In nucleotides, the CDR3 is TGTGCCAGTAGTCTCCGATCGGGTGCCGATGAGCAGTTCTTC. The rearrangement uses TRBV19 and TRBJ2-1; D is unresolved. This CDR3 has 14 residues. Deletions cut 5 bases from V and 8 bases from J, with 16 bases between. In germline, CDR1 is LNHDA, CDR2 SQIVND (reference sequence).

The chain links TRBV7-9 to TRBJ2-7; possibly TRBD2 for D (6 bases). The CDR3 consists of 12 residues. V lost 1 base and J lost 7, with 8 bases in between. Looked up from germline, CDR1 is SEHNR and CDR2 is FQNEAQ (reference sequence). CDR3: CASSLGGAEQYF. In DNA, the CDR3 is TGTGCCAGCAGCTTAGGCGGGGCAGAGCAGTACTTC.

This chain links TRBV30 with TRBJ2-7; D might be TRBD2 (6 bases). Germline values: CDR1 GTSNPN, CDR2 SVGIG (reference sequence). Trimming left V 6 bases short and J 1 base short, with 13 bases between. This CDR3 spans 13 amino acids. The CDR3 DNA sequence: TGTGCCTGCCGAGGAGGGATTTCCTACGAGCAGTACTTC. Translated: CACRGGISYEQYF.

The chain employs TRBV11-3 and TRBJ2-2; D is undetermined. The CDR3 runs to 12 residues. The V gene's germline CDR1 is SGHNT and CDR2 YENEEA. V lost 5 bases to trimming and J lost 6 bases, with 7 bases between them. CDR3 sequence: CASSPGPGELFF. The CDR3, as DNA: TGTGCCAGCAGCCCGGGTCCCGGGGAGCTGTTTTTT.